The present entry profiles one T cell receptor (beta chain) with its context. Its antigen remains undetermined. No much larger clonotype is one base removed from it; base qualities were not supplied. The data are from a study of T cell repertoires in cytomegalovirus infection (dated by TCRdb to between 2018 and 2020). Regarding the complete study: Because public TCR beta signatures pointed to carriage of CMV infection together with the matching HLA type, the HLA type of each donor mattered for the analysis. Study-wide conclusions, independent of this receptor: In both this cohort and an independent roughly 350-donor cohort, the cumulative frequency of public TCR beta family members distinguished carriers of CMV infection plus the relevant HLA type. The ex vivo response was dominated by HLA-C-restricted CMV-specific TCR beta clonotypes, which also provided the single most frequent clonotype in two of eight donors.

The data were produced on an Illumina HiSeq 1500. Starting from the raw public reads, TCRdb applied fastp trimming at Q25, assembled clones with MiXCR and retained in-frame beta chains. One record per CDR3 amino acid sequence lists the most common genes and DNA. For this sample there are 560,000 or so distinct CDR3 sequences; approximately 17% appear just once. The ten biggest clones cover about 24% of the sample. V loses 6 bases at its end and J loses 0 bases; junction bases beyond the gene matches: 8. Taken from cysteine to phenylalanine, the CDR3 has 16 residues. CDR3 DNA is the only sequence kept; it has 48 bases, read in frame from the first base. From a lookup of the germline V gene (reference sequence), CDR1 and CDR2 are MNHEY and SMNVEV.

Sequenced: CD8+ T cells from PBMCs. In this chain, TRBV27 is recombined with TRBJ1-5, with 7 bases aligning to TRBD1. The receptor's source is a human donor in good health (CMV status not recorded). Some clones in this sample may be carry-over from other donors' samples. Here the CDR3 is given as CASRMTGYYSNQPQHF. In nucleotides, the sequence is TGTGCCAGCAGGATGACAGGGTACTATAGCAATCAGCCCCAGCATTTT.